Shown below are 5 T cell receptor beta chains from a single sample sequenced in a study of blood T cell repertoires in COVID-19. The table came from immunoSEQ multiplex PCR; TCRdb's copy has only in-frame clones and leaves some out. The sample holds about 180,000 clones, roughly nine tenths seen once. Sequences were obtained from peripheral blood. The receptors derive from a man younger than 35 who had recovered from COVID-19.

The chain is built from TRBV4-3 and TRBJ2-2, with 14 bases matching TRBD2. V shed 1 base and J 1 base; nucleotides not matched to a gene: 2. This CDR3 has 18 residues. Germline V gene lookup returns CDR1 LGHNA and CDR2 YSLEER. CDR3 sequence: CASSQVGLAGENTGELFF. CDR3 nucleotide sequence: TGCGCCAGCAGCCAAGTGGGACTAGCGGGAGAGAACACCGGGGAGCTGTTTTTT.

With respect to this clone: The same CDR3 arises from other DNA sequences in this sample as well. The V call is TRBV7-3, the J call TRBJ2-5; 9 nucleotides agree with TRBD2. V lost 5 bases to trimming and J lost 1 base; unmatched junction nucleotides: 8. This CDR3 has 16 amino acids. Germline lookup yields CDR1 SGHTA and CDR2 FQGTGA. Written as DNA, the CDR3 is TGTGCCAGCAGCCCGCGGGGGGGAGCTGGCCAAGAGACCCAGTACTTC. This encodes CASSPRGGAGQETQYF.

The chain links TRBV11-3 to TRBJ2-7; 11 nucleotides line up with TRBD2. V lost 5 bases to trimming and J lost 3 bases; unmatched junction nucleotides: 12. The CDR3 is 17 amino acids. The V gene's germline CDR1 is SGHNT and CDR2 YENEEA. The CDR3: CASSLLSSGRGDYEQYF. The DNA of the CDR3 is TGTGCCAGCAGCCTATTAAGTAGCGGGAGGGGGGACTACGAGCAGTACTTC.

The chain has TRBV12-3 or TRBV12-4 and TRBJ1-1; unclear D gene. V lost 3 bases, J lost 1 base, and 6 bases lay in between. The CDR3 extends over 13 amino acids. The CDR3 loop reads CASSFYKNTEAFF. Here the CDR3 DNA reads TGTGCCAGCAGTTTCTATAAGAACACTGAAGCTTTCTTT.

This clone showed up just a few times. The sample contains more than one DNA sequence encoding this CDR3. V and J are TRBV28 and TRBJ2-1; 7 nucleotides line up with TRBD2. J was trimmed by 4 bases and V by 2 bases; bases with no gene match: 2. Germline loops: CDR1 MDHEN, CDR2 SYDVKM. CDR3 size: 14 residues. In nucleotides, the CDR3 is TGTGCCAGCAGTTTACAAGCGGGGTACAATGAGCAGTTCTTC. The encoded protein is CASSLQAGYNEQFF.